This T cell receptor (beta chain) was captured in a study of radiation and T cells in renal cell carcinoma. Time point described: blood 2 weeks post-SBRT. Treatment: 15 Gy SBRT to primary tumor, nephrectomy 4 weeks later. The tumor was a clear cell renal cell carcinoma. As for this clone: What it binds is not known.

V trimming: 5 bases; J trimming: 8 bases; junction bases outside the gene matches: 6. The germline V gene has CDR1 LNHDA and CDR2 SQIVND (reference sequence). There are 13 residues in the CDR3. Study conclusions and caveats: No pretreatment tumor biopsies were available for baseline clonotypes. Top tumor clonotypes rose in blood 2 weeks post-radiation, then contracted.

Sequenced by immunoSEQ multiplex PCR; TCRdb stores in-frame clones only, minus some. The table has some 75,000 clones, 82% seen once; the top ten hold approximately 5.4%. This TCR was sampled from a man aged 55-75 years with renal cell carcinoma. V and J are TRBV19 and TRBJ1-2; 9 nucleotides match TRBD1. The sequences come from blood, collected from a patient whose treatment included radiotherapy and nephrectomy. CDR3 bases: TGTGCCAGTAGTGTCCGGGACAGGGAGGGCTACACCTTC. Translation: CASSVRDREGYTF. The full variable domain, completed using reference TRBV19 and TRBJ1-2, is DGGITQSPKYLFRKEGQNVTLSCEQNLNHDAMYWYRQDPGQGLRLIYYSQIVNDFQKGDIAEGYSVSREKKESFPLTVTSAQKNPTAFYLCASSVRDREGYTFGSGTRLTVV.